Listed below are T cell receptor beta chains from one sample, sequenced in a study of blood T cell repertoires in COVID-19. Repertoires were generated with immunoSEQ multiplex PCR, while TCRdb's copy carries only in-frame clones and drops some. This sample has about 100,000 clones, with approximately 83% found just once. Sequenced material: PBMCs or T cells enriched from blood (not recorded which). Every receptor here comes from a woman aged 50 to 65 who had recovered from COVID-19. The CDR3 runs from the conserved cysteine through the conserved F or W. Each record gives: V gene, J gene, D gene, clone size, CDR3 DNA, CDR3 protein. A D gene is named only where the DNA matches it firmly. Clone size is given for some rows only: seen once, a few or many times, or a class if the clone is expanded.

TRBV28	TRBJ2-7	-	few	TGTGCCAGCAGTGAGGACAGATTGATAACCTACGAGCAGTACTTC	CASSEDRLITYEQYF
TRBV11-2	TRBJ2-7	TRBD2	-	TGTGCCAGCAGCCCACAAGCGGGAGCCACCTACGAGCAGTACTTC	CASSPQAGATYEQYF
TRBV3-1/TRBV3-2	TRBJ2-2	TRBD1	-	TGTGCCAGCAGCCCCGGACAGGGAATCCCCGGGGAGCTGTTTTTT	CASSPGQGIPGELFF
TRBV5-6	TRBJ2-1	TRBD2	-	TGTGCCAGCAGCTTTGGACTAGCGGGAGGGGACACCTACAATGAGCAGTTCTTC	CASSFGLAGGDTYNEQFF
TRBV11-3	TRBJ2-3	-	-	TGTGCCAGCAGCTTAACGGGTGATCTGGATACGCAGTATTTT	CASSLTGDLDTQYF
TRBV29-1	TRBJ1-3	-	-	TGCAGCGTTGAAGGCTCCCAGGGTTCTTCCTCTGGAAACACCATATATTTT	CSVEGSQGSSSGNTIYF
TRBV7-8	TRBJ2-1	TRBD2	-	TGTGCCAGCAGCTTAGTCCGGGGGGATTACAATGAGCAGTTCTTC	CASSLVRGDYNEQFF
TRBV15	TRBJ2-1	-	once	TGTGCCACCAGCAGGCCAGGGCTCAATGAGCAGTTCTTC	CATSRPGLNEQFF
TRBV5-1	TRBJ2-5	TRBD2	-	TGCGCCAGCAGCGCCAGGACTAGCGGGAGTGGCTCTTCGCAAGAGACCCAGTACTTC	CASSARTSGSGSSQETQYF
TRBV6-6	TRBJ1-2	-	-	TGTGCCAGCAGCCGCGATAGTAACTTTGGCTACACCTTC	CASSRDSNFGYTF
TRBV4-1	TRBJ2-7	TRBD1	-	TGCGCCAGCGCCCAAGGACAGGGGCTTGGCGAGCAGTACTTC	CASAQGQGLGEQYF
TRBV7-2	TRBJ2-7	-	-	TGTGCCAGCAGCTTAGTTGGGGACAAACCCTACGAGCAGTACTTC	CASSLVGDKPYEQYF
TRBV19	TRBJ2-2	-	-	TGTGCCAGTAGTATTTGGTATGGGCAGAACACCGGGGAGCTGTTTTTT	CASSIWYGQNTGELFF
TRBV28	TRBJ2-6	-	-	TGTGCCAGTCTTGGGCTCGGTGGGGCCAACGTCCTGACTTTC	CASLGLGGANVLTF
TRBV13	TRBJ2-1	TRBD2	-	TGTGCCAGCAGCTTGTTTAGCACTAGCGTCTACAATGAGCAGTTCTTC	CASSLFSTSVYNEQFF
TRBV11-2	TRBJ2-7	-	-	TGTGCCAGCAGCTATGTTGCCACCAGGCAGATTCCCTACGAGCAGTACTTC	CASSYVATRQIPYEQYF
TRBV27	TRBJ1-1	-	few	TGTGCCAGCAGCCCTTCTTATCTAATGACTGAAGCTTTCTTT	CASSPSYLMTEAFF
TRBV5-4	TRBJ2-7	TRBD2	-	TGTGCCAGCAGCCCCCAACTAGCGGGGTCCTACGAGCAGTACTTC	CASSPQLAGSYEQYF
TRBV9	TRBJ2-5	TRBD2	-	TGTGCCAGCAGCGCCGGACCGGGACTATCAGAGACCCAGTACTTC	CASSAGPGLSETQYF
TRBV2	TRBJ2-1	TRBD1	-	TGTGCCAGTGGGGGACAGGGCCCCTACAATGAGCAGTTCTTC	CASGGQGPYNEQFF
TRBV5-6	TRBJ2-2	TRBD2	-	TGTGCCAGCAGCTGGGGACTAGCGGGGAAAAACACCGGGGAGCTGTTTTTT	CASSWGLAGKNTGELFF
TRBV28	TRBJ2-4	-	-	TGTGCCAGCAGTCCTCCTTCTAGTCTTCAGTACTTC	CASSPPSSLQYF
TRBV5-4	TRBJ2-7	-	few	TGTGCCAGCAGCTTGGCTCGGTCCAGCGGCTCCTACGAGCAGTACTTC	CASSLARSSGSYEQYF
TRBV4-1	TRBJ2-5	TRBD2	-	TGCGCCAGCAGCGCCACGGGAGCGGGGGGTGAGACCCAGTACTTC	CASSATGAGGETQYF
TRBV10-1	TRBJ2-2	TRBD1	-	TGCGCCAGCAGACCGGGACAGGGGGCCACCGGGGAGCTGTTTTTT	CASRPGQGATGELFF
TRBV6-5	TRBJ1-2	TRBD1	few	TGTGCCAGCAGTCGACAGGGATTCGGTGGCTACACCTTC	CASSRQGFGGYTF
TRBV7-2	TRBJ1-5	-	-	TGTGCCAGCAGCTTAGTACGGTTAAATCAGCCCCAGCATTTT	CASSLVRLNQPQHF
TRBV28	TRBJ2-5	-	-	TGTGCCAGCAGTTTATATCGGACAGCTCAAGAGACCCAGTACTTC	CASSLYRTAQETQYF
TRBV24-1	TRBJ1-3	-	-	TGTGCCACCAGTGATGGCCCCGTCGGGGGGTACTCTGGAAACACCATATATTTT	CATSDGPVGGYSGNTIYF
TRBV7-9	TRBJ2-7	-	-	TGTGCCAGCAGCTTAGGAGGCCAGGGGCTCTCCTACGAGCAGTACTTC	CASSLGGQGLSYEQYF
TRBV5-1	TRBJ1-2	-	-	TGCGCCAGCAGCTTGGATGCTTACTGGGGCTACACCTTC	CASSLDAYWGYTF
TRBV6-5	TRBJ1-3	-	-	TGTGCCAGCAAAGGGGGAGCAGGAAACACCATATATTTT	CASKGGAGNTIYF
TRBV3-1/TRBV3-2	TRBJ1-2	-	-	TGTGCCAGCAGCTCCAACCGGGGGGACTATGGCTACACCTTC	CASSSNRGDYGYTF
TRBV5-1	TRBJ2-7	TRBD2	-	TGCGCCAGCAGGCCGGGGCAGGGAGGGTCCTACGAGCAGTACTTC	CASRPGQGGSYEQYF
TRBV11-3	TRBJ1-1	TRBD1	-	TGTGCCAGCAGCAAAAAGACAGGGGGTGAAGCTTTCTTT	CASSKKTGGEAFF
TRBV9	TRBJ2-3	TRBD2	-	TGTGCCAGCAGCGTAGTCACTAGCGGGGCCCGGAATACGCAGTATTTT	CASSVVTSGARNTQYF
TRBV19	TRBJ1-5	-	-	TGTGCCAGTAGTATAGGGGCGTGGAGCAATCAGCCCCAGCATTTT	CASSIGAWSNQPQHF
TRBV5-6	TRBJ1-6	-	once	TGTGCCAGCAGCACGGGGCCAGGGGCCAAATCACCCCTCCACTTT	CASSTGPGAKSPLHF
TRBV5-4	TRBJ2-3	-	-	TGTGCCAGCAGGTCGGGAGTAGCGAGCACAGATACGCAGTATTTT	CASRSGVASTDTQYF
TRBV11-2	TRBJ2-7	TRBD2	-	TGTGCCAGCAGGTTTACTAGCGCCTACGAGCAGTACTTC	CASRFTSAYEQYF
TRBV5-1	TRBJ2-2	TRBD2	-	TGCGCCAGCAGCACGGGGGGGATGAACACCGGGGAGCTGTTTTTT	CASSTGGMNTGELFF
TRBV7-3	TRBJ2-3	-	-	TGTGCCAGCAGCTTAGGAGGGGCGATCGCAGATACGCAGTATTTT	CASSLGGAIADTQYF
TRBV27	TRBJ1-5	-	few	TGTGCCAGCAGGGGAGCGGGTATGGGCAATCAGCCCCAGCATTTT	CASRGAGMGNQPQHF
TRBV7-8	TRBJ2-1	-	-	TGTGCCAGCAGCTCCGGACACCTCAACCCCTACAATGAGCAGTTCTTC	CASSSGHLNPYNEQFF
TRBV11-2	TRBJ2-7	-	-	TGTGCCAGCAGCTTAGGACAGGTTCACTACGAGCAGTACTTC	CASSLGQVHYEQYF
TRBV28	TRBJ2-7	-	-	TGTGCCAGCAGACTAGATGCCGAGCAGTACTTC	CASRLDAEQYF
TRBV28	TRBJ1-2	-	-	TGTGCCAGCAGTTTAGCCAGGATGACTAACTATGGCTACACCTTC	CASSLARMTNYGYTF
TRBV10-1	TRBJ2-3	-	-	TGCGCCAGCAGTGTCCAAACTAGCACAGATACGCAGTATTTT	CASSVQTSTDTQYF
TRBV6-4	TRBJ2-1	TRBD2	few	TGTGCCAGCAGTGACCCTGGGACTAGCGGGGATAATAGTGAGCAGTTCTTC	CASSDPGTSGDNSEQFF
TRBV9	TRBJ2-1	TRBD2	-	TGTGCCAGCAGCGTAGTTGGGACTAGCGGGACTAGCTCCTACAATGAGCAGTTCTTC	CASSVVGTSGTSSYNEQFF
TRBV7-9	TRBJ1-2	TRBD1	-	TGTGCCAGCAGCTTCAGGGGGGACTATGGCTACACCTTC	CASSFRGDYGYTF
TRBV14	TRBJ2-7	TRBD2	-	TGTGCCAGCAGCCCTCCGAACGGCGGGAGCTTGAACTTC	CASSPPNGGSLNF
TRBV3-1/TRBV3-2	TRBJ1-1	-	-	TGTGCCAGCAGCCAAGGGCTCCCTTTTGCCCAAACTGAAGCTTTCTTT	CASSQGLPFAQTEAFF
TRBV5-4	TRBJ1-1	-	-	TGTGCCAGCAGCCTACAGGGACGGTACACTGAAGCTTTCTTT	CASSLQGRYTEAFF